Listed here is a single T cell receptor (beta chain). Its antigen is still unknown. The CDR3 is 17 amino acids. The trim removed 2 bases at V and 5 bases at J, leaving 5 bases unmatched. The germline CDR1 and CDR2 sequences are KGHDR and SFDVKD. TCRdb ran MiXCR on the reads and lists one entry per CDR3 protein. The table records about 450,000 distinct CDR3 sequences, under 40% of them present only once. This sample stems from a study of T cell repertoires in cytomegalovirus infection. Study-level background: CMV infection together with matching HLA type was indicated by public TCR beta signatures.

Regarding the study as a whole: The ex vivo response was dominated by HLA-C-restricted CMV-specific TCR beta clonotypes. Frequencies of public TCR beta families were cumulated, and this identified carriers of CMV plus the relevant HLA.

This sequence joins TRBV24-1 and TRBJ2-2, with 12 bases aligning to TRBD2. The source of this sequence is a human donor in good health (CMV status not recorded). Some clones in this sample may be carry-over from other donors' samples. Sequenced material: PBMCs. The CDR3 protein is CATSDSRLAGETGELFF. CDR3 DNA: TGTGCCACCAGTGATTCGAGACTAGCGGGGGAGACCGGGGAGCTGTTTTTT.